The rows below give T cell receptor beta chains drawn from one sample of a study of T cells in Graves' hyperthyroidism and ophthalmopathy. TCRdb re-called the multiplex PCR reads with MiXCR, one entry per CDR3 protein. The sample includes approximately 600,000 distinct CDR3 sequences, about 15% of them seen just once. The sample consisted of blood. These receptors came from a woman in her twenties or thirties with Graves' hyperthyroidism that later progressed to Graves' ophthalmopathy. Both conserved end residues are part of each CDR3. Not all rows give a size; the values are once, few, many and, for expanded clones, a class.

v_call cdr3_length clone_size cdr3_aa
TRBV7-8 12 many CASSLSTQGAFF
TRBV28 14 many CASSLSGEQETQYF
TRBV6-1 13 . CASSRDYISRTFF
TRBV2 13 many CASSVRQGAEAFF
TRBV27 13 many CASRGTVNYGYTF
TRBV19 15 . CASSLTTVTNTEAFF
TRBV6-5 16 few CASSYARDSRSYEQYF
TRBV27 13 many CASSYDREYGYTF
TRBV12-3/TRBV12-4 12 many CASSLRGAEAFF
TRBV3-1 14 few CASSQGLPPQPQHF
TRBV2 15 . CASSVSAGPQETQYF
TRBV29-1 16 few CSVVIWGANKRETQYF
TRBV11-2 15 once CASSLRAAANYGYTF
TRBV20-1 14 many CSAMSGQFQETQYF
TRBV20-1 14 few CSARDIERGYEQYF
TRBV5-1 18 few CASSLLSGAGGGQETQYF
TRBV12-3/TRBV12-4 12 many CASSWGETEAFF
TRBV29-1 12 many CSGGRSGGEQFF
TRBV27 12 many CASTDTGQVYTF
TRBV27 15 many CASSHRQGPLGEQFF
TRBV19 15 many CASQGLAGGLYEQYF
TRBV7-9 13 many CARGQPGNEKLFF
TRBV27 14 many CASSSPGRNTEAFF
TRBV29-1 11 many CSEGTNYGYTF
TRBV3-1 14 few CASSQVEGRTEAFF
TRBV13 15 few CASSSSGRTQETQYF